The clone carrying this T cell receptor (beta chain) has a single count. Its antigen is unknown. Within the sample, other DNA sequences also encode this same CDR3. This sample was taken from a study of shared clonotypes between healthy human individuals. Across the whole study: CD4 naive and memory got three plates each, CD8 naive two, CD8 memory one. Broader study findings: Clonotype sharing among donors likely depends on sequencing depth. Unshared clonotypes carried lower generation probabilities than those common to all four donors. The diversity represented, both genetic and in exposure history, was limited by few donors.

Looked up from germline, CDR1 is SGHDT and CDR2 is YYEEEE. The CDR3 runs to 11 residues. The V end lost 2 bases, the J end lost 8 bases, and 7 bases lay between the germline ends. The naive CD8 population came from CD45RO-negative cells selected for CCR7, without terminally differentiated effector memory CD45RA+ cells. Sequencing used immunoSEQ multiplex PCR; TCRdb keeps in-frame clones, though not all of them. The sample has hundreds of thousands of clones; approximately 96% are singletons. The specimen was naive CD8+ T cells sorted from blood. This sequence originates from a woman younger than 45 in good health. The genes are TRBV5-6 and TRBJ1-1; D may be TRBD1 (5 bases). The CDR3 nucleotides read TGTGCCAGCAGCTTTGGGGGAGAAGCTTTCTTT. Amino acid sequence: CASSFGGEAFF.